Presented here are 32 T cell receptor beta chains from one specimen sequenced in a study of cytomegalovirus exposure and HLA in healthy donors (dated by TCRdb to 2015 to 2018). Library prep was done by the immunoSEQ multiplex PCR assay. For the multiplex PCR, a mixture combining 60 forward primers for TCR Vbeta segments and 13 reverse primers for TCR Jbeta segments was used. What TCRdb holds here is the immuneACCESS table cut down to in-frame rearrangements. Part of the clones is not present; checked against another copy, under half of the missing clones reflect an unresolved V gene, and the others are unexplained. The sample includes 100,000 to 150,000 clones, with more than 65% observed a single time. Roughly 4% of the sample comes from the top ten. Sequencing was done on a sample of PBMCs. The receptors derive from a man aged 18 to 30 in good health and CMV-seropositive.

The V gene is TRBV4-3, the J gene TRBJ1-3; maybe TRBD1 (6 bases). This CDR3 spans 17 amino acids. Looked up from germline, CDR1 is LGHNA and CDR2 is YSLEER. V lost 0 bases and J lost 1, with 13 bases in between. In DNA, the CDR3 is TGCGCCAGCAGCCAAGATCTGGGGGCTTTTTCTGGAAACACCATATATTTT. Its protein product is CASSQDLGAFSGNTIYF.

The V and J genes are TRBV7-6 and TRBJ2-3; TRBD2 aligns across 14 bases. Trimming at V came to 4 bases and at J to 4 bases, leaving 4 bases not matched to a gene. This CDR3 is 16 amino acids long. Germline lookup yields CDR1 SGHVS and CDR2 FNYEAQ. CDR3 region: CASSWTSGGIADTQYF. The CDR3 DNA follows: TGTGCCAGCAGCTGGACTAGCGGGGGGATAGCAGATACGCAGTATTTT.

The V gene is TRBV5-8, the J gene TRBJ2-7, with a possible D match to TRBD2 (5 bases). CDR1 and CDR2 (germline): SGHTS, YDEGEE. V was trimmed by 0 bases and J by 1 base, leaving 14 bases between them. The CDR3 contains 16 residues. Written as DNA, the CDR3 is TGTGCCAGCAGCTTGGGGAGCGGCAGTATATCCTACGAGCAGTACTTC. It specifies CASSLGSGSISYEQYF.

The rearrangement links TRBV30 to TRBJ1-1; TRBD1 agrees at 10 bases. J gave up 6 bases and V 2 bases, and 3 bases lay outside the gene matches. The CDR3 extends over 13 amino acids. CDR1 GTSNPN and CDR2 SVGIG come from the germline V gene (reference sequence). CDR3 protein: CAWSFDRGPEAFF. DNA of the CDR3: TGTGCCTGGAGTTTCGACAGGGGGCCTGAAGCTTTCTTT.

The chain joins TRBV4-1 to TRBJ1-2; no clear D. V lost 11 bases and J lost 0, with 22 bases in between. Germline CDR1 is MGHRA and CDR2 is YSYEKL. This CDR3 is built from 16 residues. Written as DNA, the CDR3 is TGCGCCTCCAGAGGTAGCCCCATAAGAACTAACTATGGCTACACCTTC. Residues: CASRGSPIRTNYGYTF.

V gene TRBV7-2 combines with J gene TRBJ2-5, with 7 bases matching TRBD1. The J call may be wrong; the DNA end is better matched by TRBJ2-7. CDR1 is SGHTA and CDR2 is FQGNSA in the germline V gene. This CDR3 spans 13 amino acids. CDR3 nucleotide sequence: TGTGCCAGCAGCAGGGACAGCACCTACGAGCAGTACTTC. Protein sequence: CASSRDSTYEQYF.

The CDR3 DNA is TGTGCCAGCAGCCCAACTAGTTTGGCCTACGAGCAGTACTTC. It translates to CASSPTSLAYEQYF. V gene TRBV7-9 combines with J gene TRBJ2-7, with D tentatively TRBD2 (5 bases). Trimming pared 5 bases from V and 2 bases from J, leaving 13 bases between. The CDR3 length is 14 residues. Germline assignment: CDR1 SEHNR and CDR2 FQNEAQ (reference sequence).

The chain recombines TRBV10-1 with TRBJ2-1; D possibly corresponds to TRBD2 (6 bases). This CDR3 has 13 residues. Germline V gives CDR1 WNHNN, CDR2 SYGVQD (reference sequence). V was clipped by 6 bases and J by 3 bases, with 9 bases between them. For the CDR3, the DNA is TGCGCCAGCAGCGGGAGAGTCTACAATGAGCAGTTCTTC. This gives the protein CASSGRVYNEQFF.

This clone was detected a few times. The V and J genes are TRBV11-2 and TRBJ1-1; D gene unclear. Trimming shortened V by 1 base and J by 6 bases, and 12 bases separated the two germline ends. Germline V gene lookup returns CDR1 SGHAT and CDR2 FQNNGV. CDR3 length: 14 residues. CDR3 nucleotides: TGTGCCAGCAGCTTAGTCGTGCGCAGCGCTGAAGCTTTCTTT. Protein product: CASSLVVRSAEAFF.

The chain has TRBV4-2 and TRBJ2-1; the D gene is possibly TRBD1 (6 bases). This CDR3 is 14 amino acids long. Trimming took off 8 bases at V and 5 bases at J, with 16 bases between the two ends. The V gene's germline CDR1 is LGHNA and CDR2 YNFKEQ. CDR3: CASGGTVTDNEQFF. DNA for the CDR3: TGTGCCAGCGGGGGCACTGTAACGGACAATGAGCAGTTCTTC.

This chain connects TRBV10-3 to TRBJ2-7, with D tentatively TRBD1 (5 bases). Trimming cost V 6 bases and J 2 bases, with 20 bases left between them. Germline CDR1 ENHRY, CDR2 SYGVKD. This CDR3 has 16 residues. As DNA, the CDR3 is TGTGCCATCAGCGAACCCAGGGTTACGAAAACCTACGAGCAGTACTTC. Its protein is CAISEPRVTKTYEQYF.

This clone has a single count. The CDR3 loop is CASSDSSSSYNEQFF. In nucleotides, the CDR3 is TGTGCCAGCAGTGATTCTAGCAGCTCCTACAATGAGCAGTTCTTC. The gene calls are TRBV2 and TRBJ2-1; perhaps TRBD2 as D (5 bases). The CDR3 totals 15 residues. The germline gives CDR1 SNHLY, CDR2 FYNNEI. V was shortened by 3 bases and J by 0 bases, with 9 bases between the two germline ends.

About this clone itself: The sample has other DNA sequences that encode this CDR3 too. J is TRBJ2-7 and V is TRBV11-2, with D unclear. Germline CDR1 SGHAT, CDR2 FQNNGV. CDR3 length: 12 residues. Trimming pared 3 bases from V and 4 bases from J, leaving 7 bases between. This chain's CDR3 is CASSFSRYEQYF. In DNA form, the CDR3 reads TGTGCCAGCAGCTTTTCGAGGTACGAGCAGTACTTC.

V is TRBV6-6 and J is TRBJ1-2, with 10 positions matching TRBD1. The J segment lost 8 bases and the V segment lost 6 bases, leaving 9 bases of the junction unmatched. Per the germline V gene, CDR1 is MNHNY and CDR2 is SVGAGI (reference sequence). CDR3 length: 14 amino acids. In DNA form, the CDR3 reads TGTGCCAGCAGCGAATACGGGACAGGGGTGGGCTACACCTTC. Residues: CASSEYGTGVGYTF.

This clone was seen only a few times. The V gene is TRBV2, the J gene TRBJ2-7; 11 bases match TRBD2. CDR3 length: 14 residues. Germline values: CDR1 SNHLY, CDR2 FYNNEI. Trimming at V came to 8 bases and at J to 6 bases, leaving 9 bases not matched to a gene. CDR3 nucleotides: TGTGCCAGCCGGATTAGCGGGAGGGCCGCCGAGCAGTACTTC. Translating it yields CASRISGRAAEQYF.

Written as DNA, the CDR3 is TGTGCCAGCAGTTACGACGACAGGGGCGAGCAGTACTTC. Its protein is CASSYDDRGEQYF. V and J are TRBV6-5 and TRBJ2-5; TRBD1 aligns across 8 bases. The J call may be faulty, since TRBJ2-7 better matches the DNA end. CDR1 is MNHEY and CDR2 is SVGAGI in the germline V gene. The CDR3 runs to 13 residues.

The chain couples TRBV15 to TRBJ2-2, with 9 bases matching TRBD2. The germline CDR1 and CDR2 sequences are LNHNV and YYDKDF (reference sequence). The CDR3 spans 21 residues. V lost 1 base and J lost 4; bases outside the gene matches: 19. The DNA of the CDR3 is TGTGCCACCAGCAGAGGACCTACGCGGGAGGGTCAGTACGTTGGCACCGGGGAGCTGTTTTTT. Translation gives CATSRGPTREGQYVGTGELFF.

Only a few counts were recorded for this clone. The chain uses TRBV19 and TRBJ2-2, with D perhaps matching TRBD1 (6 bases). This CDR3 has 14 residues. The V and J ends lost 2 bases and 5 bases respectively, with 9 bases between them. CDR1 LNHDA and CDR2 SQIVND come from the germline V gene (reference sequence). CDR3 DNA sequence: TGTGCCAGTAGTATAAGTAGGGGGACCGGGGAGCTGTTTTTT. Translation: CASSISRGTGELFF.

The chain couples TRBV4-1 to TRBJ1-3; 7 bases agree with TRBD1. This CDR3 comprises 15 residues. Germline V gene lookup returns CDR1 MGHRA and CDR2 YSYEKL. The junction had 0 bases not matched to a gene; V was cut back by 0 bases and J by 1 base. CDR3 residues: CASSQDRGSGNTIYF. The CDR3 DNA follows: TGCGCCAGCAGCCAAGACAGGGGGTCTGGAAACACCATATATTTT.

This chain uses TRBV6-5 with TRBJ1-1; D is unclear. Deletions cut 6 bases from V and 1 base from J, with 12 bases between. There are 14 residues in the CDR3. Germline loops: CDR1 MNHEY, CDR2 SVGAGI. The CDR3 nucleotides read TGTGCCAGCAGGCGTACTTCCGGGAACACTGAAGCTTTCTTT. Translation gives CASRRTSGNTEAFF.

This clone was seen a handful of times. The CDR3 DNA reads as TGCGCCAGCAGCCGGACAGGGGGCTTATACGAGCAGTACTTC. It yields the protein CASSRTGGLYEQYF. This chain links TRBV5-1 with TRBJ2-5, with 11 bases lining up with TRBD1. The better agreement between TRBJ2-7 and the DNA end casts doubt on the J call. The germline V gene has CDR1 SGHRS and CDR2 YFSETQ. The CDR3 sequence is 14 residues long.

Only a few counts were recorded for this clone. V and J are TRBV6-6 and TRBJ2-3, with D possibly being TRBD2 (5 bases). V was pared by 5 bases and J by 6 bases, with 12 bases between. The length of the CDR3 is 13 residues. Germline CDR1 MNHNY, CDR2 SVGAGI (reference sequence). The CDR3 DNA reads TGTGCCAGCAGTCTCAGATCGGGGGATACGCAGTATTTT. Encoded protein: CASSLRSGDTQYF.

The V gene is TRBV5-4, the J gene TRBJ2-7; 7 bases line up with TRBD2. The length of the CDR3 is 14 residues. Germline V CDR1 and CDR2: SGHNT, YYREEE (reference sequence). The V gene end was trimmed by 4 bases and the J gene end by 2 bases; junction bases not matched to a gene: 6. The CDR3 reads CASSPGGGTYEQYF. The CDR3 nucleotides are TGTGCCAGCAGCCCGGGGGGTGGAACCTACGAGCAGTACTTC.

This clone was seen a handful of times. The chain has TRBV6-1 and TRBJ1-5; 8 bases match TRBD1. The V gene end was trimmed by 6 bases and the J gene end by 2 bases; junction bases not matched to a gene: 3. In germline, CDR1 is MNHNS, CDR2 SASEGT. The CDR3 length is 14 residues. CDR3 bases: TGTGCCAGCAGGGAGACAGGGGGCAATCAGCCCCAGCATTTT. Amino acids: CASRETGGNQPQHF.

J is TRBJ1-3 and V is TRBV7-2; a possible D gene is TRBD1 (5 bases). Trimming shortened V by 4 bases and J by 0 bases, and 10 bases separated the two germline ends. The CDR3 is 15 amino acids. Germline assignment: CDR1 SGHTA and CDR2 FQGNSA. The CDR3 region is CASSSQTDSGNTIYF. CDR3 DNA: TGTGCCAGCAGCTCGCAGACAGACTCTGGAAACACCATATATTTT.

The chain recombines TRBV4-3 with TRBJ2-7, with D hard to call. Trimming left V 2 bases short and J 6 bases short, with 5 bases between. Germline V lookup: CDR1 LGHNA, CDR2 YSLEER. This CDR3 contains 11 residues. The CDR3 bases are TGCGCCAGCAGCCAACTCCCCGAGCAGTACTTC. Its translation: CASSQLPEQYF.

This clone was detected a few times. The chain employs TRBV7-2 and TRBJ2-5; possible D gene TRBD2, 5 bases. CDR3 length: 13 residues. The ends were cut back, 3 bases at V and 3 bases at J, with 8 bases in the middle. The V gene's germline CDR1 is SGHTA and CDR2 FQGNSA. CDR3 residues: CASSLRAEETQYF. CDR3 bases: TGTGCCAGCAGCTTGAGAGCGGAAGAGACCCAGTACTTC.

The V and J genes are TRBV5-6 and TRBJ2-5, with a weak D call TRBD1 (6 bases). This CDR3 is 13 amino acids long. Trimming shortened V by 4 bases and J by 5 bases, and 12 bases separated the two germline ends. CDR1 SGHDT and CDR2 YYEEEE come from the germline V gene. The chain's CDR3 is CASSLGHSETQYF. The CDR3 DNA follows: TGTGCCAGCAGCCTGGGACATTCCGAGACCCAGTACTTC.

This sequence joins TRBV19 and TRBJ2-2; 11 bases agree with TRBD2. The CDR3 runs to 16 residues. Germline V lookup: CDR1 LNHDA, CDR2 SQIVND (reference sequence). The V segment lost 2 bases and the J segment 4 bases; nucleotides outside the gene matches: 3. DNA for the CDR3: TGTGCCAGTAGTATAACTAGCGGGAGTATCACCGGGGAGCTGTTTTTT. Protein product: CASSITSGSITGELFF.

The chain recombines TRBV2 with TRBJ2-6; TRBD1 aligns across 8 bases. Per the germline V gene, CDR1 is SNHLY and CDR2 is FYNNEI. The CDR3 has 15 residues. After removal of 9 bases from V and 2 bases from J, the junction contained 6 bases not matched to a gene. The CDR3 spells CASRQGTTGANVLTF. CDR3 coding DNA: TGTGCCAGTCGACAGGGGACAACTGGGGCCAACGTCCTGACTTTC.

The chain has TRBV6-1 and TRBJ1-2; D possibly corresponds to TRBD1 (6 bases). V was cut by 6 bases and J by 7 bases, with 9 bases left in between. Germline assignment: CDR1 MNHNS and CDR2 SASEGT. CDR3 length equals 11 residues. The CDR3 sequence: CASRAGVGYTF. DNA of the CDR3: TGTGCCAGCAGGGCAGGGGTTGGCTACACCTTC.

This sequence joins TRBV5-1 and TRBJ2-3; D possibly corresponds to TRBD2 (7 bases). V was trimmed by 0 bases and J by 2 bases, leaving 16 bases between them. CDR3 length: 17 residues. Germline CDR1 is SGHRS and CDR2 is YFSETQ. The CDR3 protein is CASSLEGGGLNTDTQYF. Here the CDR3 DNA reads TGCGCCAGCAGCTTGGAAGGGGGGGGGCTTAACACAGATACGCAGTATTTT.